The rows below give T cell receptor beta chains drawn from one sample of a study of cytomegalovirus exposure and HLA in healthy donors. Assay used: immunoSEQ multiplex PCR; TCRdb lists only in-frame clones, some missing. The sample has some 130,000 clones; just under 80% are singletons. Sequencing used PBMCs. The receptors originated from a man aged 25 to 45 in good health. Both conserved end residues are part of each CDR3. D genes are given only for firm matches. Expanded clones get a size class; other rows say once, few or many, or leave the size out.

>TRBV7-2|TRBJ2-7|.|once
CASSRRQASYEQYF
TGTGCCAGCAGCCGGAGGCAGGCTTCCTACGAGCAGTACTTC
>TRBV5-6|TRBJ1-6|.|.
CASSGRGRSYNSPLHF
TGTGCCAGCAGTGGTCGGGGGAGATCCTATAATTCACCCCTCCACTTT
>TRBV6-1|TRBJ2-1|.|.
CASSEARGSAYNEQFF
TGTGCCAGCAGTGAAGCTAGGGGGTCCGCCTACAATGAGCAGTTCTTC
>TRBV7-9|TRBJ2-1|.|.
CAQQLTRGQPTSSYNEQFF
TGTGCCCAGCAGCTTACCCGGGGACAGCCGACTAGCTCCTACAATGAGCAGTTCTTC
>TRBV7-9|TRBJ2-5|TRBD1|.
CSSSPPGTGVETQYF
TGTTCCAGCAGCCCCCCCGGGACAGGGGTGGAGACCCAGTACTTC
>TRBV6-1|TRBJ1-1|TRBD1|.
CATKRDSALNTEAFF
TGTGCCACGAAACGGGACAGCGCTTTGAACACTGAAGCTTTCTTT
>TRBV29-1|TRBJ2-7|TRBD1|.
CSVAWDRSITYEQYF
TGCAGCGTTGCGTGGGACAGGTCAATTACCTACGAGCAGTACTTC
>TRBV11-2|TRBJ1-1|.|few
CASSFLPQGAGTEAFF
TGTGCCAGCAGCTTCCTCCCCCAGGGCGCTGGCACTGAAGCTTTCTTT
>TRBV5-6|TRBJ2-1|TRBD2|few
CASSRGLGRNEQFF
TGTGCCAGCAGCCGCGGACTAGGAAGGAATGAGCAGTTCTTC
>TRBV4-3|TRBJ2-2|.|once
CASSQETPGENGELFF
TGCGCCAGCAGCCAAGAAACCCCGGGGGAGAACGGGGAGCTGTTTTTT
>TRBV5-4|TRBJ1-6|.|few
CASSLGSGGNSPLHF
TGTGCCAGCAGCTTGGGCAGTGGAGGGAATTCACCCCTCCACTTT
>TRBV27|TRBJ2-7|TRBD2|.
CASSFPSGSYEQYF
TGTGCCAGCAGTTTTCCTAGCGGGAGCTACGAGCAGTACTTC
>TRBV19|TRBJ1-5|.|.
CASSVGRDQPQHF
TGTGCCAGTAGTGTGGGCAGGGATCAGCCCCAGCATTTT
>TRBV7-9|TRBJ2-6|.|.
CASSSGHNSGANVLTF
TGTGCCAGCAGCTCAGGACACAACTCTGGGGCCAACGTCCTGACTTTC
>TRBV6-5|TRBJ1-2|.|.
CASSNRVGYTF
TGTGCCAGCAGCAACAGGGTTGGCTACACCTTC
>TRBV29-1|TRBJ1-2|.|.
CSADLNRAGYTF
TGCAGCGCCGATCTAAACAGGGCTGGCTACACCTTC
>TRBV6-5|TRBJ2-5|TRBD2|.
CASRPGDGGGETQYF
TGTGCCAGCAGACCCGGGGACGGGGGAGGGGAGACCCAGTACTTC
>TRBV29-1|TRBJ2-7|.|.
CSVEEGTGYEQYF
TGCAGCGTTGAGGAGGGGACCGGCTACGAGCAGTACTTC
>TRBV9|TRBJ2-1|TRBD2|.
CASSVASAASGSNEQFF
TGTGCCAGCAGCGTAGCTTCTGCGGCTAGCGGGAGTAATGAGCAGTTCTTC
>TRBV28|TRBJ2-7|TRBD1|.
CASSLRDRGISYEQYF
TGTGCCAGCAGTTTAAGGGACAGGGGAATCTCCTACGAGCAGTACTTC
>TRBV30|TRBJ2-1|TRBD1|.
CAWSVLRGLNNEQFF
TGTGCCTGGAGTGTACTGAGGGGGCTAAACAATGAGCAGTTCTTC
>TRBV10-3|TRBJ1-5|.|.
CAISVSNQPQHF
TGTGCCATCAGTGTAAGCAATCAGCCCCAGCATTTT
>TRBV7-9|TRBJ1-1|TRBD1|.
CASSSPGQLNTEAFF
TGTGCCAGCAGCTCCCCGGGACAGTTGAACACTGAAGCTTTCTTT
>TRBV5-4|TRBJ2-1|.|.
CASGQAGGEQFF
TGTGCCAGCGGGCAGGCCGGAGGGGAGCAGTTCTTC
>TRBV7-9|TRBJ2-7|.|.
CASSLGGATYEQYF
TGTGCCAGCAGCTTAGGCGGGGCGACCTACGAGCAGTACTTC
>TRBV7-8|TRBJ2-1|TRBD2|.
CASSWTSMNNEQFF
TGTGCCAGCAGCTGGACTAGCATGAACAATGAGCAGTTCTTC
>TRBV28|TRBJ2-7|TRBD2|.
CASNRGSGRATYEQYF
TGTGCCAGCAATCGGGGAAGCGGGAGGGCTACCTACGAGCAGTACTTC
>TRBV6-5|TRBJ2-2|.|few
CASSYSSETGELFF
TGTGCCAGCAGTTACTCGTCGGAGACCGGGGAGCTGTTTTTT
>TRBV6-5|TRBJ2-7|TRBD2|.
CASSPRLAGGYEQYF
TGTGCCAGCAGTCCCCGACTAGCGGGAGGCTACGAGCAGTACTTC
>TRBV2|TRBJ2-7|.|.
CASSGLLYEQYF
TGTGCCAGCAGTGGGCTCCTCTACGAGCAGTACTTC
>TRBV18|TRBJ1-2|.|.
CASSLQGSNHYGYTF
TGTGCCAGCTCACTTCAGGGATCTAACCACTATGGCTACACCTTC
>TRBV6-6|TRBJ2-7|.|.
CASRSDPRHSYEQYF
TGTGCCAGCAGGTCAGACCCCAGGCACTCCTACGAGCAGTACTTC
>TRBV6-5|TRBJ2-1|TRBD1|.
CASTSPGQGSYEQFF
TGTGCCAGCACCTCTCCGGGACAGGGTTCTTATGAGCAGTTCTTC
>TRBV30|TRBJ2-2|TRBD2|.
CAWSKGLATFGELFF
TGTGCCTGGAGTAAGGGACTAGCGACATTCGGGGAGCTGTTTTTT
>TRBV2|TRBJ1-4|.|.
CASKMGGQGQEKLFF
TGTGCCAGCAAGATGGGCGGGCAGGGACAAGAAAAACTGTTTTTT
>TRBV27|TRBJ2-7|.|.
CASSWGGGYYEQYF
TGTGCCAGCAGCTGGGGGGGCGGATACTACGAGCAGTACTTC
>TRBV4-1|TRBJ2-5|.|few
CASSLGAALVGQQYF
TGCGCCAGCAGCTTGGGGGCAGCGCTGGTGGGCCAGCAGTACTTC
>TRBV27|TRBJ2-7|.|.
CASSSTGSSYEQYF
TGTGCCAGCAGTTCCACAGGGAGCTCCTACGAGCAGTACTTC
>TRBV4-3|TRBJ2-2|.|few
CASSLREWTGELFF
TGCGCCAGCAGCTTACGGGAGTGGACCGGGGAGCTGTTTTTT
>TRBV15|TRBJ1-1|.|.
CATSRDGRAEAFF
TGTGCCACCAGCAGAGATGGGAGGGCTGAAGCTTTCTTT
>TRBV5-1|TRBJ2-7|.|.
CASSLLGQDLAANEQYF
TGCGCCAGCAGCTTGCTTGGGCAGGACTTAGCGGCCAACGAGCAGTACTTC
>TRBV4-2|TRBJ2-5|TRBD2|.
CASSPPGGKETQYF
TGTGCCAGCAGCCCCCCCGGGGGGAAAGAGACCCAGTACTTC
>TRBV7-2|TRBJ2-7|.|.
CASSLAGGYEQYF
TGTGCCAGCAGCTTAGCGGGGGGTTACGAGCAGTACTTC
>TRBV11-3|TRBJ2-1|.|.
CASSLAEPSPYNEQFF
TGTGCCAGCAGCTTAGCGGAGCCTAGCCCTTACAATGAGCAGTTCTTC
>TRBV7-9|TRBJ1-1|.|.
CSSSSKYTEAFF
TGTTCCAGCAGCAGCAAATACACTGAAGCTTTCTTT
>TRBV28|TRBJ2-7|.|.
CASSLFGEQYF
TGTGCCAGCAGTTTATTCGGCGAGCAGTACTTC
>TRBV5-4|TRBJ1-2|.|few
CASSFTGPRGYTF
TGTGCCAGCAGCTTCACAGGTCCAAGGGGCTACACCTTC
>TRBV15|TRBJ1-2|.|.
CATSREYNYGYTF
TGTGCCACCAGCAGAGAGTATAACTATGGCTACACCTTC